This T cell receptor (beta chain) was recovered during a study of OX40 agonist ivuxolimab in advanced cancers. A note on the overall study: The costimulatory receptor OX40 (CD134) was targeted by ivuxolimab, a fully human IgG2 agonistic monoclonal antibody. Intravenous ivuxolimab was administered to patients every 2 weeks at six dose levels: 0.01, 0.1, 0.3, 1.5, 3 and 10 mg/kg. Of the approximately 54 patients in dose escalation, around 20 had hepatocellular carcinoma, some 15 had melanoma, 9 had renal cell carcinoma and 9 had head and neck cancer. In the dose-escalation cohort, approximately 82% of patients were male, and the mean age was approximately 60 years, with a range of about 20 to 90. Prior anti-PD-1, anti-PD-L1 or anti-CTLA-4 therapy was permitted, and roughly two fifths of dose-escalation patients had received checkpoint inhibitors. Three dose-escalation patients achieved partial responses, one with hepatocellular carcinoma and two with cutaneous melanoma. Peripheral TCRbeta sequencing was intended to test whether TCR sequence diversity was altered and clonal T-cell expansion was caused by ivuxolimab. The paper reports the monotherapy dose-escalation portion (N of about 56 patients) of the phase I ivuxolimab trial. Overall study results and their limits: In partial responders in the 0.1-3.0 mg/kg groups, normalized peripheral clonal expansion was found to be among the lowest, especially among CD8+ T cells. Clonal expansion of both CD4+ and CD8+ blood T cells was observed from baseline to week 6 at doses 0.1 to 3.0 mg/kg. Low levels of normalized T-cell clonal expansion were also seen in some patients who did not respond. After ivuxolimab, expanded clones were on average more numerous among CD8+ T cells than among CD4+ T cells. Antigen specificity was not determined for the clonally expanded peripheral T cells.

Regarding this clone: There is no known antigen for this receptor. No clone much larger than this one lies a single base away; base qualities are absent. This same CDR3 is encoded by further DNA sequences in the sample.

Patients with a history of autoimmune disease or receiving systemic immunosuppression were excluded from the trial. In every dose cohort, peripheral blood was drawn for TCR sequencing at baseline, cycle 4 day 1, and cycle 7 day 1. Samples were obtained from an open-label, multicenter, first-in-human phase I dose-escalation trial of ivuxolimab. Adults with locally advanced or metastatic melanoma, renal cell carcinoma, hepatocellular carcinoma or head and neck squamous cell carcinoma were enrolled in the trial. Before TCR sequencing, CD4+ and CD8+ T cells were separately sorted from peripheral blood. The germline V gene gives CDR1 as SGHDT and CDR2 as YYEEEE. Including cysteine and phenylalanine, the CDR3 has 13 amino acids. Solely the CDR3 DNA is kept, with 39 bases framed from the first base. The V end loses 1 base and the J end loses 4 bases, and a stretch of 6 bases separates them. Genomic DNA was isolated from the sorted cells so that the TCRbeta CDR3 region could be sequenced. The immunoSEQ Assay was used to sequence the TCRbeta CDR3 regions. TCRdb re-hosts the immuneACCESS table, in-frame sequences only. Its copies lack some clones; in the studies checked, an unresolved V gene accounts for under half of them, and the cause for the rest is not known. A total of under 55,000 clones appear in this sample, around 90% of them only once. The ten most abundant clones make up around 16% of the sample.

The input for sequencing was CD4+ or CD8+ T cells sorted from blood, taken in a trial of the OX40 agonist ivuxolimab. This receptor was obtained from an adult with an advanced solid tumor such as melanoma, head and neck, liver or kidney cancer. This chain joins TRBV5-6 to TRBJ2-1; tentative D gene TRBD1, with 6 bases matching. The CDR3 region has the sequence CASSLRGYNEQFF. The DNA sequence is as follows: TGTGCCAGCAGCTTGAGGGGGTACAATGAGCAGTTCTTC.